This T cell receptor (beta chain) stems from a study of tumor-infiltrating lymphocytes in primary liver carcinoma listed by TCRdb under 2017. A note on the overall study: The five patients, three men and two women aged 30 to 69 years, had hepatocellular carcinoma (four) or combined HCC and intrahepatic cholangiocarcinoma (one). Repertoires from technical replicates were highly reproducible, with mean shared-clone rates roughly 0.86 and correlation coefficients above 0.95. Each sample produced about 3.65 to 7.13 million productive TCRbeta reads, and read depth showed no significant difference between tissue types. The five patients had tumors staged T1-T3 N0M0, with maximum diameters ranging from roughly 4 to 10 cm. TCRbeta repertoire sequencing covered approximately 35 specimens from 5 patients: 25 or so tumor regions, 5 adjacent noncancerous liver tissues and 5 peripheral blood samples. Agilent mRNA microarray profiling was performed on the roughly 25 tumor region samples to relate TCRbeta repertoire diversity to the local molecular phenotype. TCRbeta repertoire sequencing, expression microarrays and whole-exome sequencing were combined in the study across five regions of each liver tumor, with adjacent normal tissue and blood also included. Study-wide conclusions, independent of this receptor: The study included only a few patients, and the authors note findings should be validated in a larger study. Compared with blood, tumors had a significantly larger share of the repertoire taken up by the top 250 clones (p = 0.039). Because the samples were bulk and unsorted, CD4+ and CD8+ T cell repertoires could not be compared. Just about 8-25% of top clones turned up in all five regions of a tumor, which suggests spatial heterogeneity among tumor-infiltrating T cells. Repertoire overlap was higher between tumor regions (mean roughly 35%) than tumor-adjacent (around 17%) or tumor-blood (about 15%) pairs, consistent with antigen-driven expansion. Only the TCR beta chain was sequenced, which likely underestimates true repertoire diversity because unpaired alpha chains were not captured.

A word on this clonotype: Its antigen has not been determined. Without the conserved terminal phenylalanine or tryptophan, this CDR3 likely stems from a read error. The limits of the CDR3 on the DNA are not certain, so only TCRdb's listed CDR3 is given.

Total RNA and DNA were co-extracted from approximately 20-30 mg of bulk tissue with the AllPrep DNA/RNA mini kit, without cell sorting. Between November 2015 and March 2016, about 5 patients in China with histopathologically diagnosed primary liver carcinoma had surgical resection. At the time of sampling, the patients had chronic HBV infection and had not received any treatment. Each tumor was sampled at five spatially separated regions: the tumor centre plus the superior, inferior, left-lateral and right-lateral poles. Histological examination found more than 80% viable tumor cells in every tumor sample. Pieces of fresh tumor and adjacent tissue were cut in half, with one half kept in RNAlater at -80 degrees C and the other half sent for histology. A constant-region primer and ProtoScript II reverse transcriptase were used to reverse-transcribe TCRbeta-specific cDNA from about 500 ng total RNA. Construction of the TCRbeta libraries relied on three nested rounds of multiplex PCR, following a slightly modified ARM-PCR procedure. Sample barcodes and Illumina adapters were attached in a final 25-cycle PCR using Deep VentR polymerase. Before sequencing, amplicons between 200 and 500 bp were purified from gel using a QIAquick gel extraction kit. TCRbeta amplicons were sequenced on an Illumina HiSeq 2500 with 250-bp paired-end reads. The study's own analysis went as follows. Quality trimming of reads was performed with Trimmomatic v0.33, and paired reads were merged with FLASH v1.2.11 so that full CDR3 sequences could be recovered. V, D and J germline segments were assigned to the rearranged TCRbeta sequences by MiGEC v1.2.1b. VDJtools v1.0.0 computed clonotype statistics and Shannon-Wiener diversity indices. Except for diversity analysis, only the 250 most abundant clonotypes of each sample were used in subsequent analyses to reduce sampling bias. In TCRdb, the public reads were trimmed at Q25 with fastp and aligned with MiXCR, with productive beta chains retained. CDR3 protein duplicates are merged, each entry listing the most common genes and DNA. The V and J calls follow TCRdb's processing rather than the paper's. This sample has nearly 50,000 distinct CDR3 sequences in its table, and about 68% of those were observed once. The ten largest clonotypes hold over 25% of the sample.

Sequencing was carried out using liver tumor tissue from sampling region 3. Interpreted using the paper, the cell subset or site label stands for: tumor region T3, left-lateral pole. This TCR came from a man in his forties with primary liver carcinoma and hepatitis B virus infection.

The CDR3 reads CASSQGVSPVTEASL. The chain couples TRBV14 to TRBJ1-1. The CDR3 spans 15 residues, counting both ends. The germline V gene gives CDR1 as SGHDN and CDR2 as FVKESK.